Listed below are T cell receptor beta chains from one sample, sequenced in a study of Graves' ophthalmopathy and Graves' hyperthyroidism. TCRdb analysed the multiplex PCR reads with MiXCR anew, one entry per CDR3 protein. Of over a million distinct CDR3 sequences in the sample, roughly 35% were seen once. Sequencing was done on a sample of peripheral blood or thyroid tissue (not recorded which). The receptors stem from an adult man with Graves' hyperthyroidism. The CDR3 runs from the conserved cysteine through the conserved F or W. A D gene is named only where the DNA matches it firmly. A clone size is listed for some rows: how often the clone was seen (once, few, many), or a class if it is expanded.

J gene: TRBJ2-2; D gene: TRBD2; clone size: many; V gene: TRBV2; CDR3 DNA: TGTGCCAGCAGTGAACGGGGGGGAAACACCGGGGAGCTGTTTTTT; CDR3 protein: CASSERGGNTGELFF
J gene: TRBJ1-6; D gene: .; clone size: .; V gene: TRBV6-2/TRBV6-3; CDR3 DNA: TGTGCCAGCAGACCCGCTCCGGCTTCCTATAATTCACCCCTCCACTTT; CDR3 protein: CASRPAPASYNSPLHF
J gene: TRBJ1-2; D gene: TRBD1; clone size: few; V gene: TRBV20-1; CDR3 DNA: TGCAGTGCTGGGACAGCACCTTCTAATGGCTACACCTTC; CDR3 protein: CSAGTAPSNGYTF
J gene: TRBJ2-5; D gene: .; clone size: .; V gene: TRBV7-6; CDR3 DNA: TGTGCCAGCAGCTCAATCGGTGCGGGGATTGGGGAGACCCAGTACTTC; CDR3 protein: CASSSIGAGIGETQYF
J gene: TRBJ1-2; D gene: TRBD1; clone size: .; V gene: TRBV5-1; CDR3 DNA: TGCGCCAGCAGCGCGGGGACAGGAACGCGTTATGGCTACACCTTC; CDR3 protein: CASSAGTGTRYGYTF
J gene: TRBJ1-6; D gene: TRBD1; clone size: many; V gene: TRBV20-1; CDR3 DNA: TGCAGTGCTTGGGACAGGGGCTTTTCACCCCTCCACTTT; CDR3 protein: CSAWDRGFSPLHF
J gene: TRBJ2-5; D gene: TRBD1; clone size: .; V gene: TRBV10-3; CDR3 DNA: TGTGCCAGCAGACCGAACAGGGGCGAGACCCAGTACTTC; CDR3 protein: CASRPNRGETQYF
J gene: TRBJ2-5; D gene: TRBD1; clone size: many; V gene: TRBV9; CDR3 DNA: TGTGCCAGCAGCCCCAAGGGACAGAGAAATCAAGAGACCCAGTACTTC; CDR3 protein: CASSPKGQRNQETQYF
J gene: TRBJ1-5; D gene: .; clone size: many; V gene: TRBV2; CDR3 DNA: TGTGCCAGCAGCCGGCCAGGCAATCAGCCCCAGCATTTT; CDR3 protein: CASSRPGNQPQHF
J gene: TRBJ2-5; D gene: .; clone size: .; V gene: TRBV15; CDR3 DNA: TGTGCCACCAGCCCAGCCCGGGAGACCCAGTACTTC; CDR3 protein: CATSPARETQYF
J gene: TRBJ2-7; D gene: .; clone size: many; V gene: TRBV29-1; CDR3 DNA: TGCAGCGTTGAGCACAGCTACGAGCAGTACTTC; CDR3 protein: CSVEHSYEQYF
J gene: TRBJ1-2; D gene: TRBD1; clone size: many; V gene: TRBV19; CDR3 DNA: TGTGCCAGTAGTCCGGGGACAGGTGACTATGGCTACACCTTC; CDR3 protein: CASSPGTGDYGYTF
J gene: TRBJ2-7; D gene: .; clone size: many; V gene: TRBV7-8; CDR3 DNA: TGTGCCAGCAGCTTAGACGGGGGCTCCTACGAGCAGTACTTC; CDR3 protein: CASSLDGGSYEQYF
J gene: TRBJ2-5; D gene: .; clone size: many; V gene: TRBV2; CDR3 DNA: TGTGCCAGCAGCGCAACAGGGTTGGGGGAGACCCAGTACTTC; CDR3 protein: CASSATGLGETQYF
J gene: TRBJ1-1; D gene: .; clone size: few; V gene: TRBV19; CDR3 DNA: TGTGCCAGTAGTATGATAACAGCTTCCCCCAAAGAAGCTTTCTTT; CDR3 protein: CASSMITASPKEAFF
J gene: TRBJ1-3; D gene: .; clone size: .; V gene: TRBV29-1; CDR3 DNA: TGCAGCGTTCGGAGGTCGGGGGGGGACACCATATATTTT; CDR3 protein: CSVRRSGGDTIYF
J gene: TRBJ1-5; D gene: .; clone size: .; V gene: TRBV7-9; CDR3 DNA: TGTGCCAGCAGCTTAGTTGGACGGTACAATCAGCCCCAGCATTTT; CDR3 protein: CASSLVGRYNQPQHF
J gene: TRBJ2-5; D gene: .; clone size: many; V gene: TRBV5-8; CDR3 DNA: TGTGCCAGCAGCTTGGTTGGAGGGCAAGACCAAGAGACCCAGTACTTC; CDR3 protein: CASSLVGGQDQETQYF
J gene: TRBJ1-5; D gene: .; clone size: .; V gene: TRBV29-1; CDR3 DNA: TGCAGCGTTGGTGCCAGGGTCAATCAGCCCCAGCATTTT; CDR3 protein: CSVGARVNQPQHF
J gene: TRBJ1-2; D gene: .; clone size: .; V gene: TRBV29-1; CDR3 DNA: TGCAGCGCTGGCCCGGGGCAAGTCGACGGCTACACCTTC; CDR3 protein: CSAGPGQVDGYTF
J gene: TRBJ2-7; D gene: .; clone size: many; V gene: TRBV29-1; CDR3 DNA: TGCAGCGTTGACGGTGCCTACGAGCAGTACTTC; CDR3 protein: CSVDGAYEQYF
J gene: TRBJ1-4; D gene: .; clone size: .; V gene: TRBV12-3/TRBV12-4; CDR3 DNA: TGTGCCAGCAGTTTATGGGGGTCCAATGAAAAACTGTTTTTT; CDR3 protein: CASSLWGSNEKLFF
J gene: TRBJ1-3; D gene: .; clone size: .; V gene: TRBV4-3; CDR3 DNA: TGCGCCAGCAGCCAACCTCTTCAGGCCTCTGGAAACACCATATATTTT; CDR3 protein: CASSQPLQASGNTIYF
J gene: TRBJ2-6; D gene: TRBD2; clone size: many; V gene: TRBV7-2; CDR3 DNA: TGTGCCAGCAGCTTATTCAGCGGGAACGGGGCCAACGTCCTGACTTTC; CDR3 protein: CASSLFSGNGANVLTF
J gene: TRBJ1-4; D gene: .; clone size: .; V gene: TRBV29-1; CDR3 DNA: TGTGCCTGGAGTGTGGACAGCCAGGAAAAACTGTTTTTT; CDR3 protein: CAWSVDSQEKLFF
J gene: TRBJ2-7; D gene: .; clone size: .; V gene: TRBV29-1; CDR3 DNA: TGCAGCGCCCGAGGCGGGGCACAACCTGGGGTGTACGAGCAGTACTTC; CDR3 protein: CSARGGAQPGVYEQYF
J gene: TRBJ1-3; D gene: .; clone size: once; V gene: TRBV2; CDR3 DNA: TGTGCCAGCAGTGAAGAGGGCATCTCTGGAAACACCATATATTTT; CDR3 protein: CASSEEGISGNTIYF
J gene: TRBJ2-2; D gene: .; clone size: few; V gene: TRBV7-9; CDR3 DNA: TGTGCCAGCAGCCCCGACCGCCAGAGAGGTAACACCGGGGAGCTGTTTTTT; CDR3 protein: CASSPDRQRGNTGELFF
J gene: TRBJ1-5; D gene: TRBD1; clone size: few; V gene: TRBV2; CDR3 DNA: TGTGCCAGCAGTTTGGTGACAGGGGGTAGCAATCAGCCCCAGCATTTT; CDR3 protein: CASSLVTGGSNQPQHF
J gene: TRBJ2-5; D gene: .; clone size: many; V gene: TRBV9; CDR3 DNA: TGTGCCAGCAGCGTAGGTCCCGACAGATTAAGAGAGACCCAGTACTTC; CDR3 protein: CASSVGPDRLRETQYF
J gene: TRBJ2-2; D gene: TRBD2; clone size: .; V gene: TRBV20-1; CDR3 DNA: TGCAGTGCTAGGAGACTAGCGGGAGAGGACACCGGGGAGCTGTTTTTT; CDR3 protein: CSARRLAGEDTGELFF
J gene: TRBJ2-3; D gene: TRBD2; clone size: .; V gene: TRBV29-1; CDR3 DNA: TGCAGCGTGCAAACTAGCGGGATCCTAGATACGCAGTATTTT; CDR3 protein: CSVQTSGILDTQYF
J gene: TRBJ2-5; D gene: .; clone size: few; V gene: TRBV18; CDR3 DNA: TGTGCCAGCTCACCACCAAGGGCCGGAGAGACCCAGTACTTC; CDR3 protein: CASSPPRAGETQYF
J gene: TRBJ1-4; D gene: TRBD1; clone size: .; V gene: TRBV7-8; CDR3 DNA: TGTGCCAGCAGCTTGTGGGGACAGACATATGAAAAACTGTTTTTT; CDR3 protein: CASSLWGQTYEKLFF
J gene: TRBJ1-5; D gene: TRBD1; clone size: .; V gene: TRBV2; CDR3 DNA: TGTGCCAGCAGCCGGGACAGGGTGGCTTATCAGCCCCAGCATTTT; CDR3 protein: CASSRDRVAYQPQHF
J gene: TRBJ2-7; D gene: .; clone size: many; V gene: TRBV7-2; CDR3 DNA: TGTGCCAGCAGCTTAGCGGTACGGAGGATACCATACCCCTACGAGCAGTACTTC; CDR3 protein: CASSLAVRRIPYPYEQYF
J gene: TRBJ1-2; D gene: .; clone size: many; V gene: TRBV9; CDR3 DNA: TGTGCCAGCGAGGGGGTAGACTATGGCTACACCTTC; CDR3 protein: CASEGVDYGYTF
J gene: TRBJ1-1; D gene: .; clone size: once; V gene: TRBV20-1; CDR3 DNA: TGCAGTGCTAGACCCCCTCCGGGGACTGAAGCTTTCTTT; CDR3 protein: CSARPPPGTEAFF
J gene: TRBJ1-1; D gene: .; clone size: few; V gene: TRBV5-1; CDR3 DNA: TGCGCCAGCAGCTTGATAGGGGCGAGCACTGAAGCTTTCTTT; CDR3 protein: CASSLIGASTEAFF
J gene: TRBJ2-5; D gene: TRBD1; clone size: .; V gene: TRBV29-1; CDR3 DNA: TGCAGCGAACTGACAGGGTACCAAGAGACCCAGTACTTC; CDR3 protein: CSELTGYQETQYF
J gene: TRBJ2-5; D gene: .; clone size: many; V gene: TRBV20-1; CDR3 DNA: TGCAGTGCTAGCCAAGAGACCCAGTACTTC; CDR3 protein: CSASQETQYF
J gene: TRBJ1-4; D gene: .; clone size: .; V gene: TRBV7-9; CDR3 DNA: TGTGCCAGCAGCCCCGGGTCCCGGGAAAGACTGTTTTTT; CDR3 protein: CASSPGSRERLFF
J gene: TRBJ1-5; D gene: .; clone size: many; V gene: TRBV25-1; CDR3 DNA: TGTGCCAGCAGTGACCCCGCCGAACAGCATTTT; CDR3 protein: CASSDPAEQHF
J gene: TRBJ1-5; D gene: TRBD1; clone size: many; V gene: TRBV2; CDR3 DNA: TGTGCCAGCAGTCCTGACAGGGCTCAGCCCCAGCATTTT; CDR3 protein: CASSPDRAQPQHF
J gene: TRBJ2-7; D gene: .; clone size: many; V gene: TRBV20-1; CDR3 DNA: TGCAGTGCTAGTACAGGGAGGGTATCCTACGAGCAGTACTTC; CDR3 protein: CSASTGRVSYEQYF
J gene: TRBJ1-1; D gene: .; clone size: .; V gene: TRBV28; CDR3 DNA: TGTGCCCTGATGCGTGGGGCTGATGGGACTGAAGCTTTCTTT; CDR3 protein: CALMRGADGTEAFF
J gene: TRBJ2-5; D gene: .; clone size: many; V gene: TRBV29-1; CDR3 DNA: TGCAGCGCCACAAGGGACCTGCAAGAGACCCAGTACTTC; CDR3 protein: CSATRDLQETQYF
J gene: TRBJ1-6; D gene: .; clone size: .; V gene: TRBV7-9; CDR3 DNA: TGTGCCAGCAGCTATCCGGGAAGCTCCTATAATTCACCCCTCCACTTT; CDR3 protein: CASSYPGSSYNSPLHF
J gene: TRBJ2-5; D gene: TRBD2; clone size: once; V gene: TRBV10-2; CDR3 DNA: TGCGCCAGCAGTGAGCCGGGACTAGCGGGAGGAACCCAAGAGACCCAGTACTTC; CDR3 protein: CASSEPGLAGGTQETQYF
J gene: TRBJ2-7; D gene: TRBD2; clone size: .; V gene: TRBV29-1; CDR3 DNA: TGCAGCGTTGAGGCCAGCGGGGGGGCAGGACCCTACGAGCAGTACTTC; CDR3 protein: CSVEASGGAGPYEQYF
J gene: TRBJ1-2; D gene: .; clone size: many; V gene: TRBV7-2; CDR3 DNA: TGTGCCAGCACCCGAGGGGGGATAATTTCAGACTATGGCTACACCTTC; CDR3 protein: CASTRGGIISDYGYTF
J gene: TRBJ1-4; D gene: TRBD1; clone size: .; V gene: TRBV15; CDR3 DNA: TGTGCCACCAGCTCGCGGACAGGGCGGATGGGTGAAAAACTGTTTTTT; CDR3 protein: CATSSRTGRMGEKLFF